This T cell receptor (beta chain) was identified in a study of blood T cell repertoires in COVID-19. At the level of the study: The cDNA or gDNA used as material had been derived from T cells, B-cell-depleted T cells, or PBMCs.

This CDR3 is 18 amino acids long. Sequencing used immunoSEQ multiplex PCR; TCRdb keeps in-frame clones, though not all of them. The table has roughly 140,000 clones, 70% to 90% seen once; the top ten hold less than 2%. The TCR originated in an older man with acute or convalescent COVID-19. Sequenced input: peripheral blood. The chain links TRBV12-1 to TRBJ1-4; TRBD1, the table's D call, was not compared with the DNA. TRBV12-1 is an annotated pseudogene. CDR3 protein: CASSQYRGKSWTNEKLFF. The CDR3 DNA reads as TGTGCCAGCAGTCAATACAGGGGGAAGTCGTGGACTAATGAAAAACTGTTTTTT.